This TCR beta chain is from a study of blood T cells in healthy people across ages. Germline values: CDR1 MNHEY, CDR2 SVGAGI. V lost 7 bases, J lost 2 bases, and 14 bases lay in between. The CDR3 has 14 amino acids. For the second PCR, which ran for about 7 to 11 cycles, a sample-barcoded 5' primer and a J-beta primer mix were used. All cDNA molecules were each tagged by a template-switch adaptor with 12 random nucleotides. In TCRdb, the 5' RACE reads were re-called with MiXCR into one record per CDR3 protein. The profile shows hundreds of thousands of distinct CDR3 sequences, 35% to 40% of them singletons. This clonotype was observed a handful of times.

The receptor's source is a man in his late teens or twenties in good health. Sequencing was done on a sample of blood. V usage is TRBV6-5 and J usage is TRBJ1-1; D remains unclear. CDR3 nucleotides: TGTGCCAGCACCCGCGGCGCAGACAACACTGAAGCTTTCTTT. As protein: CASTRGADNTEAFF.